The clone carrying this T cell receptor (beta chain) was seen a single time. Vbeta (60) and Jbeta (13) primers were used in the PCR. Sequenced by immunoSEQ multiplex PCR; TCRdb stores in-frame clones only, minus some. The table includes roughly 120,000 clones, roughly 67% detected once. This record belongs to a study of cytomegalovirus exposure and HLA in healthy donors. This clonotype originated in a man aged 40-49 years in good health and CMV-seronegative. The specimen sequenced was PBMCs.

DNA of the CDR3: TGCGCCAGCCGAGTGGGGCAGAACACCGGGGAGCTGTTTTTT. Protein sequence: CASRVGQNTGELFF. This rearrangement joins TRBV4-3 to TRBJ2-2; maybe TRBD1 (5 bases). Germline CDR1 LGHNA, CDR2 YSLEER. CDR3 length equals 14 residues. V lost 8 bases to trimming and J lost 1 base, with 11 bases between them.